These 11 T cell receptor beta chains originate from one sample sequenced in a study of blood T cell repertoires in COVID-19. Using immunoSEQ multiplex PCR, the repertoire was profiled, and TCRdb retains in-frame clones only, with some absent. Of about 180,000 clones in the sample, roughly 85% were seen once. The sample consisted of PBMCs or T cells enriched from blood (not recorded which). These receptors came from a woman aged 18-29 years who had recovered from COVID-19.

The chain is built from TRBV9 and TRBJ2-3, with a tentative D call TRBD1 (7 bases). The CDR3 consists of 16 residues. The germline V gene has CDR1 SGDLS and CDR2 YYNGEE. The V gene lost 3 bases and the J gene lost 6 bases, with 20 bases spanning the gap. This CDR3 is CASSDPGGPFTDTQYF. The DNA of the CDR3 is TGTGCCAGCAGCGACCCAGGGGGGCCCTTCACGGATACGCAGTATTTT.

The chain joins TRBV3-1 (or the pseudogene TRBV3-2) to TRBJ2-4; no clear D gene. Germline assignment: CDR1 LGHDT and CDR2 YNNKEL (reference sequence). The ends were cut back, 1 base at V and 4 bases at J, with 8 bases in the middle. The CDR3 contains 14 residues. CDR3 loop: CASSQVFEKNIQYF. Written as DNA, the CDR3 is TGTGCCAGCAGCCAAGTGTTTGAGAAAAACATTCAGTACTTC.

This sequence joins TRBV5-1 and TRBJ2-1; D gene unclear. The CDR3 has 15 residues. Germline V gene lookup returns CDR1 SGHRS and CDR2 YFSETQ. V dropped 0 bases and J dropped 6 bases, with 13 bases sitting between them. In nucleotides, the CDR3 is TGCGCCAGCAGCTTGGGGCGGTTGGCAAGCAATGAGCAGTTCTTC. As protein: CASSLGRLASNEQFF.

This clone was recorded only once. The CDR3 here is CASSHGGGNSPLHF. The CDR3 DNA reads as TGCGCCAGCAGTCATGGGGGGGGCAATTCACCCCTCCACTTT. The chain couples TRBV23-1 to TRBJ1-6, with a weak D call TRBD1 (6 bases). TRBV23-1 is recorded as an ORF, its role being uncertain. V lost 3 bases to trimming and J lost 7 bases, with 10 bases between them. The CDR3 length is 14 residues.

This clone was seen only once. The chain links TRBV20-1 to TRBJ2-7; 9 nucleotides line up with TRBD2. The CDR3 spans 14 residues. The V segment lost 3 bases and the J segment 2 bases; nucleotides outside the gene matches: 5. Germline V gives CDR1 DFQATT, CDR2 SNEGSKA (reference sequence). CDR3 region: CSASRLAATYEQYF. The CDR3 DNA follows: TGCAGTGCTAGTAGACTAGCGGCCACCTACGAGCAGTACTTC.

V gene TRBV4-2 combines with J gene TRBJ2-7; possibly TRBD1 for D (5 bases). Germline assignment: CDR1 LGHNA and CDR2 YNFKEQ. CDR3 length equals 16 residues. Trimming removed 1 base at V and 2 bases at J, with 15 bases between. CDR3 sequence: CASSQGGPGTTYEQYF. Here the CDR3 DNA reads TGTGCCAGCAGCCAAGGGGGCCCGGGCACCACCTACGAGCAGTACTTC.

The rearrangement uses TRBV5-4 and TRBJ2-7, with TRBD2 matching 10 bases. J was trimmed by 2 bases and V by 3 bases; bases with no gene match: 5. CDR1 is SGHNT, CDR2 YYREEE, per germline (reference sequence). This CDR3 has 15 residues. The chain's CDR3 is CASSSIAGGPYEQYF. The CDR3, as DNA: TGTGCCAGCAGCTCCATAGCGGGAGGACCCTACGAGCAGTACTTC. Together with reference TRBV5-4 and TRBJ2-7, the CDR3 gives the full variable domain: ETGVTQSPTHLIKTRGQQVTLRCSSQSGHNTVSWYQQALGQGPQFIFQYYREEENGRGNFPPRFSGLQFPNYSSELNVNALELDDSALYLCASSSIAGGPYEQYFGPGTRLTVT.

CDR3 region: CSASEDRESGYTF. The CDR3 DNA sequence: TGCAGTGCTAGTGAAGACAGGGAATCTGGCTACACCTTC. The V gene is TRBV20-1, the J gene TRBJ1-2; 7 bases fit TRBD1. The CDR3 sequence is 13 residues long. Germline values: CDR1 DFQATT, CDR2 SNEGSKA (reference sequence). The junction had 8 bases not matched to a gene; V was cut back by 3 bases and J by 7 bases.

The rearrangement uses TRBV20-1 and TRBJ1-5; TRBD1 matches 9 bases. The CDR3 sequence is 14 residues long. Trimming cost V 3 bases and J 1 base; bases outside gene matches: 1. Germline CDR1 is DFQATT and CDR2 is SNEGSKA (reference sequence). The DNA of the CDR3 is TGCAGTGCTAGTGGGACAGGGAGCAATCAGCCCCAGCATTTT. Protein: CSASGTGSNQPQHF.

The chain employs TRBV7-6 and TRBJ1-1, with no clear D. Germline assignment: CDR1 SGHVS and CDR2 FNYEAQ. V lost 1 base and J 0 bases, leaving 9 bases between the germline ends. The length of the CDR3 is 15 residues. CDR3 DNA sequence: TGTGCCAGCAGCTTAGAAGAGGTCCTGAACACTGAAGCTTTCTTT. This gives the protein CASSLEEVLNTEAFF.

J is TRBJ2-3 and V is TRBV24-1, with D tentatively TRBD2 (6 bases). V was pared by 0 bases and J by 3 bases, with 12 bases between. The CDR3 is 16 residues long. Germline loops: CDR1 KGHDR, CDR2 SFDVKD. CDR3 coding DNA: TGTGCCACCAGTGATTTGCCGGGAGTTGGGACAGATACGCAGTATTTT. It encodes CATSDLPGVGTDTQYF.